This is a list of T cell receptor beta chains from one sample in a study of CD8 T cells in Susac syndrome. TCRdb called the immunoSEQ multiplex PCR reads again in MiXCR, with one record for every CDR3 protein. This sample yields approximately 110,000 distinct CDR3 sequences, of which about 93% are seen a single time; 0.085% to 0.09% belongs to the top ten. Sequenced sample: CD4+ T cells from PBMCs. The receptors shown here come from a human donor in good health. CDR3s include the opening cysteine and the closing phenylalanine or tryptophan. Fields, in order: V gene, D gene, J gene, clone size, CDR3 DNA, CDR3 protein. A D gene is named only where the DNA matches it firmly. Size is stated for part of the rows, as once, few or many counts, or as a class when the clone is expanded.

>TRBV12-3/TRBV12-4|TRBD2|TRBJ2-7|NA
TGTGCCAGCAGTTTTAGCGGGAGATCCTACGAGCAGTACTTC
CASSFSGRSYEQYF
>TRBV5-7|NA|TRBJ2-5|NA
TGTGCCAGCAGTCCCAAACGGACCCAGTACTTC
CASSPKRTQYF
>TRBV7-9|NA|TRBJ1-1|NA
TGTGCCAGCAGGCTGAGAGGATCGAACACTGAAGCTTTCTTT
CASRLRGSNTEAFF
>TRBV12-3/TRBV12-4|TRBD2|TRBJ2-3|NA
TGTGCCAGCAGTGGGGGGGGAGGGGCCAGCACAGATACGCAGTATTTT
CASSGGGGASTDTQYF
>TRBV6-4|TRBD2|TRBJ2-1|NA
TGTGCCAGCAGCGTTCTAGCGGGAGCAAACAATGAGCAGTTCTTC
CASSVLAGANNEQFF
>TRBV29-1|NA|TRBJ1-1|NA
TGCAGCGTCGGAGGAGGGGAGTTGGGAACTGAAGCTTTCTTT
CSVGGGELGTEAFF
>TRBV18|TRBD2|TRBJ2-5|NA
TGTGCCAGCTCACCTAAACTAGCGGGAGCAGAGACCCAGTACTTC
CASSPKLAGAETQYF
>TRBV29-1|NA|TRBJ1-1|NA
TGCAGCAATGAGGTGGTGAACACTGAAGCTTTCTTT
CSNEVVNTEAFF
>TRBV30|NA|TRBJ2-1|NA
TGTGCCTGGAGTGTGGGGGGCTCCTACAATGAGCAGTTCTTC
CAWSVGGSYNEQFF
>TRBV7-9|NA|TRBJ1-2|NA
TGCGCCAGCAGCCCAGGGACGGAATATGGCTACACCTTC
CASSPGTEYGYTF
>TRBV28|NA|TRBJ2-6|NA
TGTGCCAGCAGTTTAAGGGACGGGAGCTCTGGGGCCAACGTCCTGACTTTC
CASSLRDGSSGANVLTF
>TRBV5-4|TRBD1|TRBJ1-2|once
TGTGCCAGCAGCTCGGGACAGCTTAACTATGGCTACACCTTC
CASSSGQLNYGYTF
>TRBV18|TRBD1|TRBJ2-7|NA
TGTGCCAGCTCACCATCCGGGACAGGGGGCGAGCAGTACTTC
CASSPSGTGGEQYF
>TRBV27|NA|TRBJ2-5|NA
TGTGCCAGCAGTTTTTTTAGGGGAGAGACCCAGTACTTC
CASSFFRGETQYF
>TRBV2|TRBD1|TRBJ1-5|NA
TGTGCCAGCCGCAGGGGGACATCAATATTCGAGGGGCCCCAGCATTTT
CASRRGTSIFEGPQHF
>TRBV4-1|NA|TRBJ2-1|NA
TGCGCCAGCAGCCCTCACTCGGAACGAGATGAGCAGTTCTTC
CASSPHSERDEQFF
>TRBV3-1|NA|TRBJ2-3|NA
TGTGCCAGCAGCCAGACCGGGACCTATCACACAGATACGCAGTATTTT
CASSQTGTYHTDTQYF
>TRBV2|NA|TRBJ2-2|NA
TGTGCCAGCAGTGCCTGGGACTCCTCCTCCGGGGAGCTGTTTTTT
CASSAWDSSSGELFF
>TRBV5-1|TRBD1|TRBJ1-1|NA
TGCGCCAGCAGCACCCGACAGGGAGACACTGAAGCTTTCTTT
CASSTRQGDTEAFF
>TRBV6-5|NA|TRBJ2-5|NA
TGTGCCAGCAGTTACTCCATGCCCGGGGTTGGTCAAGAGACCCAGTACTTC
CASSYSMPGVGQETQYF
>TRBV12-3/TRBV12-4|NA|TRBJ1-1|NA
TGTGCCAGCAAGAGGGCGGGCGCTGAAGCTTTCTTT
CASKRAGAEAFF
>TRBV20-1|TRBD2|TRBJ2-1|NA
TGCAGTGCTATACCCAGCGGGAATAGAAATGAGCAGTTCTTC
CSAIPSGNRNEQFF
>TRBV7-2|TRBD2|TRBJ2-7|NA
TGTGCCAGCAGCTCCCCCGGGACTAACTACGAGCAGTACTTC
CASSSPGTNYEQYF
>TRBV2|TRBD2|TRBJ2-7|NA
TGTGCCAGCAGCGCCAGCGGGACTAGCGACTCCTACGAGCAGTACTTC
CASSASGTSDSYEQYF
>TRBV2|NA|TRBJ2-1|NA
TGTGCCAGCACCTTAACCGGGACGTACAATGAGCAGTTCTTC
CASTLTGTYNEQFF
>TRBV2|NA|TRBJ1-1|NA
TGTGCCCGCGTTGACGGGAACACTGAAGCTTTCTTT
CARVDGNTEAFF
>TRBV20-1|TRBD2|TRBJ2-1|NA
TGCAGTGCTAGATCAAGGCTAGCGGGTGCCTACAATGAGCAGTTCTTC
CSARSRLAGAYNEQFF
>TRBV19|TRBD1|TRBJ1-2|NA
TGTGCCAGTAGTTGGGACAGGGGCAACTATGGCTACACCTTC
CASSWDRGNYGYTF
>TRBV5-1|TRBD2|TRBJ2-3|few
TGCGCCAGCAGCTCAGGACTAGCTCCCGATACGCAGTATTTT
CASSSGLAPDTQYF
>TRBV9|NA|TRBJ2-4|NA
TGTGCCAGCAGCGTAGGATGGACAGAAAACATTCAGTACTTC
CASSVGWTENIQYF
>TRBV18|TRBD1|TRBJ2-6|once
TGTGCCAGCTCACCAAGGACAGGGGACTCTGGGGCCAACGTCCTGACTTTC
CASSPRTGDSGANVLTF
>TRBV12-3/TRBV12-4|TRBD2|TRBJ2-3|NA
TGTGCCAGCAGTTTGCGAACTAGCGGCACAGATACGCAGTATTTT
CASSLRTSGTDTQYF
>TRBV7-9|NA|TRBJ1-1|NA
TGTGCCAGCATGAGGTGGACTGAAGCTTTCTTT
CASMRWTEAFF
>TRBV12-3/TRBV12-4|NA|TRBJ1-1|NA
TGTGCCAGCAGGAGTTACAACACTGAAGCTTTCTTT
CASRSYNTEAFF
>TRBV3-1|NA|TRBJ1-3|NA
TGTGCCAGCAGCCCTCTGAGAGGTGGAAACACCATATATTTT
CASSPLRGGNTIYF
>TRBV6-4|NA|TRBJ2-2|NA
TGTGCCAGCAGTGACACTACCTCAGCCTCTAGGGACACCGGGGAGCTGTTTTTT
CASSDTTSASRDTGELFF
>TRBV18|TRBD2|TRBJ2-2|NA
TGTGCCAGCTCACCTCACGGACTAGCGGCAGACACCGGGGAGCTGTTTTTT
CASSPHGLAADTGELFF
>TRBV13|NA|TRBJ1-2|NA
TGTGCCAGCAGCTTCCGGGGATACCATGGCTACACCTTC
CASSFRGYHGYTF
>TRBV5-1|NA|TRBJ1-3|once
TGCGCCAGCAGTCGTCGGGGCCCTGGAAACACCATATATTTT
CASSRRGPGNTIYF
>TRBV29-1|NA|TRBJ1-4|NA
TGCAGCGTTCAGGGTCAAACTAATGAAAAACTGTTTTTT
CSVQGQTNEKLFF
>TRBV19|NA|TRBJ1-1|NA
TGTGCCAGTTACAGTGGAAGGGGACACATGAACACTGAAGCTTTCTTT
CASYSGRGHMNTEAFF
>TRBV20-1|NA|TRBJ1-5|NA
TGCAGTGTTCGGCAGGGCGATCAGCCCCAGCATTTT
CSVRQGDQPQHF
>TRBV20-1|NA|TRBJ1-1|NA
TGCAGTGCTAGTAGAGTGGCGGGGAACACTGAAGCTTTCTTT
CSASRVAGNTEAFF
>TRBV30|NA|TRBJ1-1|NA
TGTGCCTGGAGTGTACACGAAGGAGGAGGGAACACTGAAGCTTTCTTT
CAWSVHEGGGNTEAFF
>TRBV3-1|NA|TRBJ1-1|NA
TGTGCCAGCAGCCAGACCGGGAAGGACACTGAAGCTTTCTTT
CASSQTGKDTEAFF
>TRBV7-2|NA|TRBJ2-7|NA
TGTGCCAGTAATTATCACGGAGCCTACGAGCAGTACTTC
CASNYHGAYEQYF
>TRBV20-1|NA|TRBJ2-7|NA
TGCAGTGCTTCACCGGCGGAAACTATCTCCTACGAGCAGTACTTC
CSASPAETISYEQYF
>TRBV2|NA|TRBJ2-1|few
TGTGCCAGCAGTGCTTCCTACAATGAGCAGTTCTTC
CASSASYNEQFF
>TRBV5-1|NA|TRBJ2-2|NA
TGCGCCAGCAGCCAGGCACCCACCGGGGAGCTGTTTTTT
CASSQAPTGELFF
>TRBV11-2|NA|TRBJ2-2|NA
TGTGCCAGCAGCTTAGAACCGGAGGCCGGGGAGCTGTTTTTT
CASSLEPEAGELFF
>TRBV20-1|NA|TRBJ2-3|NA
TGCAGTGCCCCCGGGCGACGGGACACAGATACGCAGTATTTT
CSAPGRRDTDTQYF
>TRBV20-1|NA|TRBJ2-5|NA
TGCAGTGCTAGGCCAGGGTTGGCCCAAGAGACCCAGTACTTC
CSARPGLAQETQYF